This TCR beta chain came from a study of cytomegalovirus exposure and HLA in healthy donors. Whole-study findings and limits: In a later analysis, TCR beta V- and J-gene trimming showed a link to a missense DCLRE1C variant.

The PCR ran on 60 Vbeta and 13 Jbeta primers. Assay used: immunoSEQ multiplex PCR; TCRdb lists only in-frame clones, some missing. The profile shows about 190,000 clones, 79% of them singletons. The CDR3 spans 14 residues. The ends lost 6 bases at V and 8 bases at J; junction bases unmatched: 9. Germline CDR1 and CDR2: SGHTA and FQGNSA. Remarks on this clone: The antigen is undetermined.

The chain is built from TRBV7-2 and TRBJ1-4; TRBD1 agrees at 7 bases. The sequence derives from a woman between 18 and 29 years old in good health and CMV-seronegative. The sample taken for sequencing was PBMCs. The CDR3 nucleotides read TGTGCCAGCAGTGCGGACAGGTTCCAAGAAAAACTGTTTTTT. It yields the protein CASSADRFQEKLFF.